Listed here are 9 T cell receptor beta chains from one sample, sequenced in a study of blood T cells in healthy people across ages. Then a second PCR, running about 6 to 11 cycles, was carried out with a sample-barcoded 5' primer and a J-beta primer mix. TCRdb redid the calling of the 5' RACE reads with MiXCR, one entry per CDR3 protein. The table includes 450,000 to 700,000 distinct CDR3 sequences, roughly 29% detected once. Sequencing was carried out using blood. These receptors came from a woman in her 70s in good health.

The chain carries TRBV5-1 and TRBJ2-5, with TRBD2 identical over 12 bases. The J call may not be correct, given that the DNA end is closer to TRBJ2-1. The germline V gene encodes CDR1 SGHRS and CDR2 YFSETQ. The CDR3 contains 15 residues. The CDR3 sequence: CASSQGLAGLNEQFF. CDR3 in DNA: TGCGCCAGCAGCCAAGGACTAGCGGGGCTCAATGAGCAGTTCTTC.

This clonotype was recorded at least ten times. This chain uses TRBV5-1 with TRBJ1-6; the match to TRBD1 covers 9 bases. The V gene end was trimmed by 4 bases and the J gene end by 8 bases; junction bases not matched to a gene: 7. The germline CDR1 and CDR2 sequences are SGHRS and YFSETQ. This CDR3 contains 15 residues. CDR3 amino acids: CASSSGQGYDSPLHF. The CDR3 nucleotides are TGCGCCAGCAGCAGCGGACAGGGGTATGATTCACCCCTCCACTTT.

This chain connects TRBV4-2 to TRBJ1-3; D may be TRBD1 (6 bases). The length of the CDR3 is 16 residues. Germline values: CDR1 LGHNA, CDR2 YNFKEQ. Trimming pared 1 base from V and 0 bases from J, leaving 10 bases between. CDR3 coding DNA: TGTGCCAGCAGCCAAGGGTGGGACAACTCTGGAAACACCATATATTTT. As protein: CASSQGWDNSGNTIYF.

The gene calls are TRBV6-5 and TRBJ2-4; TRBD2 aligns across 14 bases. With 6 bases clipped from V and 9 bases from J, the junction kept 10 bases outside the gene matches. CDR3 length equals 16 residues. Germline values: CDR1 MNHEY, CDR2 SVGAGI. The CDR3 DNA reads TGTGCCAGCAGCCCCGGGACTAGCGGGAGTATGGCCATTCAGTACTTC. It is translated as CASSPGTSGSMAIQYF.

This rearrangement joins TRBV6-5 to TRBJ1-2, with TRBD1 matching over 10 bases. In germline, CDR1 is MNHEY, CDR2 SVGAGI. The CDR3 is 14 amino acids. Trimming at V came to 5 bases and at J to 4 bases, leaving 4 bases not matched to a gene. The CDR3, as DNA: TGTGCCAGCAGTCAGACAGGGGGCCGCTATGGCTACACCTTC. It encodes CASSQTGGRYGYTF.

This clonotype was seen at least ten times. The CDR3 DNA follows: TGCAGCGTTGACCCGTGGGACGGGGGTCTCTACAATGAGCAGTTCTTC. This gives the protein CSVDPWDGGLYNEQFF. The rearrangement links TRBV29-1 to TRBJ2-1; possible D gene TRBD2, 6 bases. The V end was cut by 3 bases, the J end by 3 bases, with 18 bases between. Looked up from germline, CDR1 is SQVTM and CDR2 is ANQGSEA. This CDR3 is built from 16 residues.

This clonotype appeared a few times. The V and J genes are TRBV20-1 and TRBJ2-5; D perhaps matches TRBD1 (8 bases). Deletions cut 6 bases from V and 2 bases from J, with 22 bases between. The CDR3 spans 16 residues. From germline, CDR1 is DFQATT and CDR2 SNEGSKA (reference sequence). CDR3 DNA sequence: TGCAGTGCCACCCCCGCACAGGGGGGGTCTCAAGAGACCCAGTACTTC. Its protein product is CSATPAQGGSQETQYF.

A few counts support this clonotype. The V gene is TRBV4-3, the J gene TRBJ1-6; TRBD1 matches 7 bases. V dropped 3 bases and J dropped 8; count of bases not matched to a gene: 7. CDR1 is LGHNA and CDR2 is YSLEER in the germline V gene. The CDR3 is made up of 15 amino acids. This chain's CDR3 is CASSQIDREYSPLHF. CDR3 nucleotides: TGCGCCAGCAGCCAGATAGACAGGGAGTATTCACCCCTCCACTTT.

This clonotype occurred a few times. The rearrangement joins TRBV7-9 to TRBJ1-6; D remains ambiguous. The CDR3 totals 11 residues. V gave up 2 bases and J gave up 19 bases, with 12 bases separating them. From germline, CDR1 is SEHNR and CDR2 FQNEAQ (reference sequence). The CDR3 coding sequence is TGTGCCAGCAGCTTACGGCAGGAGGTTCACTTT. Its translation: CASSLRQEVHF. Complete variable domain (other parts from reference TRBV7-9 and TRBJ1-6): DTGVSQNPRHKITKRGQNVTFRCDPISEHNRLYWYRQTLGQGPEFLTYFQNEAQLEKSRLLSDRFSAERPKGSFSTLEIQRTEQGDSAMYLCASSLRQEVHFGNGTRLTVT.